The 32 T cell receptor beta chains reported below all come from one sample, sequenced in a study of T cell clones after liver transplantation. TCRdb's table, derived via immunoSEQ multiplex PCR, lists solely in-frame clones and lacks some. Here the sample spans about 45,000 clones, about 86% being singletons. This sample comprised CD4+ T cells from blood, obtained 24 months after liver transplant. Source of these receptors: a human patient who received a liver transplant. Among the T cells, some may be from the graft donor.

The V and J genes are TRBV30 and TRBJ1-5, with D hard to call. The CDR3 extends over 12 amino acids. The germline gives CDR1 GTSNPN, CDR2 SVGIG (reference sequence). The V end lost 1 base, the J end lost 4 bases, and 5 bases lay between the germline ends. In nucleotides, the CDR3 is TGTGCCTGGAGTGACGGGAATCAGCCCCAGCATTTT. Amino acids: CAWSDGNQPQHF.

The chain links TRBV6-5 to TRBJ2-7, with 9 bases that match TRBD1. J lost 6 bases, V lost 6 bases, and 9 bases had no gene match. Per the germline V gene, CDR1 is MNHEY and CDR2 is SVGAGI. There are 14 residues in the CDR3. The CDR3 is CASSPGTGPVEQYF. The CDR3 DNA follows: TGTGCCAGCAGCCCCGGGACAGGGCCTGTCGAGCAGTACTTC.

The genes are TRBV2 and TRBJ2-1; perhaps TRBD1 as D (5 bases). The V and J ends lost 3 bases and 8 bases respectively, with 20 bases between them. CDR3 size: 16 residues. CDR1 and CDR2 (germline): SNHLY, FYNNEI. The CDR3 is CASSETRGASGDEQFF. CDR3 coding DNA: TGTGCCAGCAGTGAGACGCGTGGGGCTAGTGGAGATGAGCAGTTCTTC.

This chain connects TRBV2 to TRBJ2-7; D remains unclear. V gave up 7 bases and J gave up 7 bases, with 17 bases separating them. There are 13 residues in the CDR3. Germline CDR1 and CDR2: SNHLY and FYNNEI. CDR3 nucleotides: TGTGCCAGCAAGGTCGCAGCCTTGGGTGAGCAGTACTTC. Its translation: CASKVAALGEQYF. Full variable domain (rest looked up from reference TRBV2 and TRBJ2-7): EPEVTQTPSHQVTQMGQEVILRCVPISNHLYFYWYRQILGQKVEFLVSFYNNEISEKSEIFDDQFSVERPDGSNFTLKIRSTKLEDSAMYFCASKVAALGEQYFGPGTRLTVT.

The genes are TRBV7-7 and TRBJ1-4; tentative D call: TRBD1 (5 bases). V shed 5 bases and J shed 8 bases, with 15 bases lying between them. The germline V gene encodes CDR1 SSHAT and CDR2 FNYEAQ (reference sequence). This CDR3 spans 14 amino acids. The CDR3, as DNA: TGTGCCAGCAGCCCCCTAGCAAAGGGGGAAAAACTGTTTTTT. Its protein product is CASSPLAKGEKLFF.

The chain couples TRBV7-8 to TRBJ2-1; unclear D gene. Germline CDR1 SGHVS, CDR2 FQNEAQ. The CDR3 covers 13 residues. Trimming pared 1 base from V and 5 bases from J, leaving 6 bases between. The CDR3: CASSLGVDNEQFF. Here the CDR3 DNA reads TGTGCCAGCAGCTTAGGGGTCGACAATGAGCAGTTCTTC.

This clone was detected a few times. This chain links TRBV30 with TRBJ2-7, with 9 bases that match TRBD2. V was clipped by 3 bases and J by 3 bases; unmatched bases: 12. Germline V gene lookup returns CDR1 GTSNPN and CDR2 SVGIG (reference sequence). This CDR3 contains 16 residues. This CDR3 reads CAWSGLSGRLGYEQYF. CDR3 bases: TGTGCCTGGAGCGGGTTGAGCGGGAGGCTAGGCTACGAGCAGTACTTC.

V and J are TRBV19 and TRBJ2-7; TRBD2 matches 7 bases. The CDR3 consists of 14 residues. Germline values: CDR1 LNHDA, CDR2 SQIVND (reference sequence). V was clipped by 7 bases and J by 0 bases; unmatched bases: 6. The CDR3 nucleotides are TGTGCCAGTAAGGTGGGAGGGCTCTCCTACGAGCAGTACTTC. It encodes CASKVGGLSYEQYF. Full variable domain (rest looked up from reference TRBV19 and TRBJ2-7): DGGITQSPKYLFRKEGQNVTLSCEQNLNHDAMYWYRQDPGQGLRLIYYSQIVNDFQKGDIAEGYSVSREKKESFPLTVTSAQKNPTAFYLCASKVGGLSYEQYFGPGTRLTVT.

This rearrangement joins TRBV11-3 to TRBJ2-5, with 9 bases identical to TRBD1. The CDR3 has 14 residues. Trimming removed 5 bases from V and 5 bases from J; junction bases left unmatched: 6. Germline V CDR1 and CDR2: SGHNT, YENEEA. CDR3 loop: CASSVDRGSETQYF. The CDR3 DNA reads TGTGCCAGCAGCGTCGACAGGGGGTCGGAGACCCAGTACTTC.

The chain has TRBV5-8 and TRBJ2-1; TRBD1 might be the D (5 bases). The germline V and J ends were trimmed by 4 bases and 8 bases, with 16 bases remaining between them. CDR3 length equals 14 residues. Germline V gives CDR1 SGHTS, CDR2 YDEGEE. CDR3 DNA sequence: TGTGCCAGCAGCCCGAGACAGTATTCAGATGAGCAGTTCTTC. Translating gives CASSPRQYSDEQFF.

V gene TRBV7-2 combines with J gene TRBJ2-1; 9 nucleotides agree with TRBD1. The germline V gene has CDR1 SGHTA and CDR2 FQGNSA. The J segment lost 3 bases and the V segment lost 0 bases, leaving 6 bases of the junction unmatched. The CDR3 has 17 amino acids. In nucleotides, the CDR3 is TGTGCCAGCAGCTTAGCAGGGGGACAGGGCCTCTACAATGAGCAGTTCTTC. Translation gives CASSLAGGQGLYNEQFF. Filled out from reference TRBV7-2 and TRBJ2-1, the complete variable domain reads GAGVSQSPSNKVTEKGKDVELRCDPISGHTALYWYRQSLGQGLEFLIYFQGNSAPDKSGLPSDRFSAERTGGSVSTLTIQRTQQEDSAVYLCASSLAGGQGLYNEQFFGPGTRLTVL.

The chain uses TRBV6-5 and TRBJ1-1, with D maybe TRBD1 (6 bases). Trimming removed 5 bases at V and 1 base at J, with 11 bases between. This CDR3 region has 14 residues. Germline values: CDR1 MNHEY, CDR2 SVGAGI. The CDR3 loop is CASSRVGGNTEAFF. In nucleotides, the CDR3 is TGTGCCAGCAGTCGCGTAGGGGGGAACACTGAAGCTTTCTTT.

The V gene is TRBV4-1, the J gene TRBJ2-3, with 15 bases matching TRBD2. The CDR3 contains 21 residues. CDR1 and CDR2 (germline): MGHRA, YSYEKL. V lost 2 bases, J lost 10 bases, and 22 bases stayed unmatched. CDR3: CASSQPGLAGGPGARRRAQYF. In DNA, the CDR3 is TGCGCCAGCAGCCAACCCGGACTAGCGGGAGGGCCGGGGGCCCGCAGAAGGGCGCAGTATTTT.

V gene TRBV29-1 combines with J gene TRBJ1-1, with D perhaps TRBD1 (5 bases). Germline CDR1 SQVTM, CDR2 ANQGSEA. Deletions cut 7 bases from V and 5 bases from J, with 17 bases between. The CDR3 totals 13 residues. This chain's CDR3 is CSANKGVGTEAFF. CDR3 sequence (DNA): TGCAGCGCCAACAAAGGGGTGGGAACTGAAGCTTTCTTT.

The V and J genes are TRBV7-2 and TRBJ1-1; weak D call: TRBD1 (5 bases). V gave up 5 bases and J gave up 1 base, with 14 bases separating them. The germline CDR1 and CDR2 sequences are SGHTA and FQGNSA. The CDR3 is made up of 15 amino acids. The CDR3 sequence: CASSPEGAGNTEAFF. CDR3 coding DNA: TGTGCCAGCAGCCCGGAAGGGGCGGGGAACACTGAAGCTTTCTTT.

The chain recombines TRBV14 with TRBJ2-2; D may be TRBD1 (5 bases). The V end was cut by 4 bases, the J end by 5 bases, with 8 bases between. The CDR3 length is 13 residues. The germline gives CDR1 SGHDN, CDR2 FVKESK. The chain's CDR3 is CASSRQTTGELFF. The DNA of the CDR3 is TGTGCCAGCAGCCGACAGACTACCGGGGAGCTGTTTTTT.

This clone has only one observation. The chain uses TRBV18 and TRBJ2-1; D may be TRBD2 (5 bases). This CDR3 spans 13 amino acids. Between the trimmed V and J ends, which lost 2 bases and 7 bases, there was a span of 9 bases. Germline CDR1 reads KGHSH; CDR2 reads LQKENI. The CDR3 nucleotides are TGTGCCAGCTCACCAAGTACGGGGAATGAGCAGTTCTTC. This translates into CASSPSTGNEQFF.

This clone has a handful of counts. This chain's CDR3 is CASSDSGRRDEQFF. In DNA, the CDR3 is TGTGCCAGCAGTGACAGCGGGAGGCGCGATGAGCAGTTCTTC. The V gene is TRBV25-1, the J gene TRBJ2-1; 9 bases are a match to TRBD2. Germline-derived CDR1 and CDR2 are MGHDK and SYGVNS. There are 14 residues in the CDR3. V gave up 3 bases and J gave up 8 bases; unmatched junction bases: 5.

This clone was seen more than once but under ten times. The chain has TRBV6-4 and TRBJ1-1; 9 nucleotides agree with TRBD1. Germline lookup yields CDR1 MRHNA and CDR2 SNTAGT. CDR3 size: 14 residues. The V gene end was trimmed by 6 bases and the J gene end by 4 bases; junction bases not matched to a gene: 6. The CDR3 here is CASSPGTGITEAFF. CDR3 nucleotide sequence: TGTGCCAGCAGCCCCGGGACAGGGATCACTGAAGCTTTCTTT.

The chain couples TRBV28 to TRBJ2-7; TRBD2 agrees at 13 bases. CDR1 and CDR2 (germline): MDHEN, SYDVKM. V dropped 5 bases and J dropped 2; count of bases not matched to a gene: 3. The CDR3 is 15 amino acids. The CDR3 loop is CASSPGLAGAYEQYF. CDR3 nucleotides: TGTGCCAGCAGTCCCGGACTAGCGGGGGCCTACGAGCAGTACTTC.

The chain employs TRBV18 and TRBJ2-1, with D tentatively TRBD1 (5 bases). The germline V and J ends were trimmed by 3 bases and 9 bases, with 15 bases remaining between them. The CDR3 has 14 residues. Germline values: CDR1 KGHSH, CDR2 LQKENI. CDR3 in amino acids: CASSPPSNRGEQFF. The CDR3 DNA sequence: TGTGCCAGCTCACCCCCGTCAAATAGGGGTGAGCAGTTCTTC.

This CDR3 reads CANHRGRNTEAFF. The CDR3 nucleotides read TGTGCCAACCACAGGGGGCGTAACACTGAAGCTTTCTTT. The chain is built from TRBV2 and TRBJ1-1; TRBD1 aligns across 9 bases. The trim removed 10 bases at V and 2 bases at J, leaving 5 bases unmatched. Germline V gene lookup returns CDR1 SNHLY and CDR2 FYNNEI. CDR3 size: 13 residues. Using reference TRBV2 and TRBJ1-1 for the parts outside the CDR3, the full variable domain is EPEVTQTPSHQVTQMGQEVILRCVPISNHLYFYWYRQILGQKVEFLVSFYNNEISEKSEIFDDQFSVERPDGSNFTLKIRSTKLEDSAMYFCANHRGRNTEAFFGQGTRLTVV.

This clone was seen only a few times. The CDR3 sequence is CASSPQTSGSYNEQFF. CDR3 coding DNA: TGCGCCAGCAGCCCTCAGACTAGCGGCTCCTACAATGAGCAGTTCTTC. The rearrangement uses TRBV5-1 and TRBJ2-1; TRBD2 matches 9 bases. This CDR3 is built from 16 residues. Trimming at V came to 4 bases and at J to 0 bases, leaving 5 bases not matched to a gene. CDR1 and CDR2 from the germline V gene are SGHRS and YFSETQ.

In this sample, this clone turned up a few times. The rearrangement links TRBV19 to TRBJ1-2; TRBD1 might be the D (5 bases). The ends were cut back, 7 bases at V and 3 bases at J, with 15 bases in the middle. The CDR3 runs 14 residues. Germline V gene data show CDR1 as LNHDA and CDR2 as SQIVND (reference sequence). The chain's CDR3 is CASMGDQGDYGYTF. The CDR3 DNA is TGTGCCAGTATGGGGGACCAAGGAGACTATGGCTACACCTTC.

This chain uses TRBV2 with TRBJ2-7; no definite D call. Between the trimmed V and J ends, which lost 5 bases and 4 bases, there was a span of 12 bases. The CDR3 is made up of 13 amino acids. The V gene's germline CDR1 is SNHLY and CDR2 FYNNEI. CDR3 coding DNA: TGTGCCAGCAGTCTGACTCCCGGATACGAGCAGTACTTC. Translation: CASSLTPGYEQYF.

The CDR3 nucleotides are TGTGCCAGCAGTCCAGTCCGACTTGGCGAGCAGTACTTC. This translates into CASSPVRLGEQYF. This sequence joins TRBV6-5 and TRBJ2-7; D is ambiguous. The germline CDR1 and CDR2 sequences are MNHEY and SVGAGI. Trimming pared 5 bases from V and 6 bases from J, leaving 14 bases between. The CDR3 length is 13 residues.

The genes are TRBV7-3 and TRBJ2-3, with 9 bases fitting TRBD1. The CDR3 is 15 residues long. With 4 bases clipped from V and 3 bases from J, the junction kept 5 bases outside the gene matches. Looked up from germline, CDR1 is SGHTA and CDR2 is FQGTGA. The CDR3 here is CASSSRTGETDTQYF. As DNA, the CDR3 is TGTGCCAGCAGCTCCCGGACAGGGGAAACAGATACGCAGTATTTT.

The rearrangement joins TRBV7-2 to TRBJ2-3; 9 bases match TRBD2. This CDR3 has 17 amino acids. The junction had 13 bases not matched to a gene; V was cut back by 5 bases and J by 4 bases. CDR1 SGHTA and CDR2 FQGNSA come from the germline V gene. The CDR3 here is CASSQAGSGSRPDTQYF. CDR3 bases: TGTGCCAGCAGCCAGGCGGGTAGCGGGAGTAGGCCAGATACGCAGTATTTT.

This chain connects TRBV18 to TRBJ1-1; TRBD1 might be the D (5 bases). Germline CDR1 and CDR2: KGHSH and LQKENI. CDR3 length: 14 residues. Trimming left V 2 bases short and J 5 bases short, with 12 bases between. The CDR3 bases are TGTGCCAGCTCACCATCAGGGTTGGAAACTGAAGCTTTCTTT. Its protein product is CASSPSGLETEAFF.

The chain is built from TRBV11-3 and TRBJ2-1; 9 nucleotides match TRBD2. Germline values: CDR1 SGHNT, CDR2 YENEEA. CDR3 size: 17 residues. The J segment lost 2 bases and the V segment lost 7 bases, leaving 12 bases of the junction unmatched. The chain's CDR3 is CASTTLASGNTYNEQFF. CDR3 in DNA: TGTGCCAGCACCACGTTGGCTAGCGGGAACACCTACAATGAGCAGTTCTTC.

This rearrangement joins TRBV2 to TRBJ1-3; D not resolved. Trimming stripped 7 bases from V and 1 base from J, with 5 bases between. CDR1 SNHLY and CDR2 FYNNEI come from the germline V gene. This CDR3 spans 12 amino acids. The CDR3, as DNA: TGTGCCAGCAAGAGTTCTGGAAACACCATATATTTT. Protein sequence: CASKSSGNTIYF.

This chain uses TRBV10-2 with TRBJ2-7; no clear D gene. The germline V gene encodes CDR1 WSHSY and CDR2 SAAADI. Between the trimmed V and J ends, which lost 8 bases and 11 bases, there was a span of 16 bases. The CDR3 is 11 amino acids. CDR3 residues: CASGPALEEYF. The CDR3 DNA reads TGCGCCAGCGGGCCGGCTCTTGAGGAGTACTTC.